This T cell receptor beta chain was identified during a study of T cell changes during pregnancy in multiple sclerosis. TCRdb keeps only in-frame clones here, not all; method: immunoSEQ multiplex PCR. This sample has some 60,000 clones; about 88% occur once, and the top ten carry 0.38%. This clone came up a few times. V shed 0 bases and J 3 bases; nucleotides not matched to a gene: 8. The CDR3 has 17 amino acids. The germline CDR1 and CDR2 sequences are GTSNPN and SVGIG (reference sequence). The sequence came from a female donor with multiple sclerosis, enrolled in a pregnancy study. The chain carries TRBV30 and TRBJ2-6; 7 bases are a match to TRBD2. The sequenced sample was CD4+ T cells from peripheral blood mononuclear cells, obtained in the third trimester of pregnancy. In DNA form, the CDR3 reads TGTGCCTGGAGTGTACCGGGCGGGAGAGTTGGGGCCAACGTCCTGACTTTC. Translating gives CAWSVPGGRVGANVLTF.